This T cell receptor beta chain was sequenced for a study of blood T cell repertoires in COVID-19 (dated by TCRdb to the early 2020s). With regard to the full study: The collaborator samples originated in the United States, Italy and Spain and spanned the acute and convalescent phases of COVID-19. The material from the prospective study consisted of cDNA or gDNA derived from T cells, B-cell-depleted T cells, or PBMCs. Subjects who had been exposed to COVID-19, were actively infected with it, or had recovered from it provided the deeply sampled blood TCRbeta repertoires that made up the dataset. A freely available public database, intended as a resource for researchers studying the immune response to SARS-CoV-2, is where the repertoires were released. The samples were drawn from two sources: the first 160 participants of the ongoing ImmuneRACE study, and approximately 1,300 subjects contributed by 6 global collaborators. Sample metadata almost always included a de-identified subject ID, COVID-19 status, age in years and sex. Where available, HLA class I and class II types were taken from metadata supplied by the sample provider and were not determined by assay-based typing.

TCRbeta CDR3 regions were amplified from genomic DNA by means of the immunoSEQ Assay, a bias-controlled multiplex PCR. Regarding the original processing steps: The number of nucleated cells in each sample was estimated from the amplification of reference gene primers within the assay. To quantify the absolute abundance of each unique TCRbeta CDR3 rearrangement, sequence reads were collapsed and filtered. For each sample, productive Simpson clonality was calculated as the square root of Simpson's diversity index across productive rearrangements. This is the immuneACCESS table as TCRdb keeps it, with only in-frame sequences that have V and J called. A part of the clones is gone; compared with another copy, unresolved V genes explain less than half, and the rest is unexplained. V and J calls and clone size are copied from that table; D and trimming were computed from the DNA. The sample yields 150,000 to 200,000 clones; approximately 82% were counted once. The ten largest make up over 20% of the sample.

The CDR3 numbers 17 residues from cysteine through phenylalanine. Only the CDR3 region is kept as DNA, spanning 51 bases read in frame from base 1. Trimmed from V: 1 base; trimmed from J: 9 bases; junction bases lacking a gene match: 12. CDR1 and CDR2 are drawn from the germline V gene: MGHRA, YSYEKL. Beyond this particular receptor, the publication reports: The quantity of clinical and demographic metadata differed by source and by participant and was supplied without curation.

Each collaborating institution followed its own protocols to collect whole blood in K2EDTA tubes. Collaborator samples were shipped for TCRbeta analysis as frozen whole blood, isolated PBMCs, or DNA extracted from either sample type. Remarks on this clone: Its target antigen remains unknown. Base qualities are not provided; no much larger clone lies one nucleotide away.

The source material was peripheral blood. The sequence joins TRBV4-1 to TRBJ1-6, with TRBD1 matching 7 junction bases. The TCR originated in a woman of 80 years or more with acute or convalescent COVID-19. The DNA sequence follows: TGCGCCAGCAGCCAAGTTCCCGGGACAGAGGCTTTTTCACCCCTCCACTTT. The encoded protein is CASSQVPGTEAFSPLHF.